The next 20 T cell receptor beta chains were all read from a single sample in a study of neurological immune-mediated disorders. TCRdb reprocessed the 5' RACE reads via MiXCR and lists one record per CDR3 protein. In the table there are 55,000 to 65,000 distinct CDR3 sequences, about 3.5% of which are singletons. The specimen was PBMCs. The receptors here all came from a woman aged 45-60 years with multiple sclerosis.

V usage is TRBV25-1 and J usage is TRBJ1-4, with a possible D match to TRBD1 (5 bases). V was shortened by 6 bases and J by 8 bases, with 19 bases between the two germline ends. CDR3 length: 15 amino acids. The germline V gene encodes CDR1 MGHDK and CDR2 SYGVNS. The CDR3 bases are TGTGCCAGCAGACCCCCCGGGGCGCGTAGCGAAAAACTGTTTTTT. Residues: CASRPPGARSEKLFF.

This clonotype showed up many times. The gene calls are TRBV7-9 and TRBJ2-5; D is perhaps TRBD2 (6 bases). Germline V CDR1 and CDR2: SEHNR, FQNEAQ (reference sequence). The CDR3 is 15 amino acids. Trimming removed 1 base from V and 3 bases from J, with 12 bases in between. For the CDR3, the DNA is TGTGCCAGCAGCTTAGTCGGCAGGGAGGAAGAGACCCAGTACTTC. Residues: CASSLVGREEETQYF.

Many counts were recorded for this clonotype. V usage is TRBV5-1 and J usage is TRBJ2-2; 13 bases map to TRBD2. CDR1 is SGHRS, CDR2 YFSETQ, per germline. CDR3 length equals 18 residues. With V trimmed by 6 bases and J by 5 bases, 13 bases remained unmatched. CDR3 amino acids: CASTPLGLAGVKTGELFF. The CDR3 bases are TGCGCCAGCACCCCCTTAGGACTAGCGGGAGTCAAGACCGGGGAGCTGTTTTTT.

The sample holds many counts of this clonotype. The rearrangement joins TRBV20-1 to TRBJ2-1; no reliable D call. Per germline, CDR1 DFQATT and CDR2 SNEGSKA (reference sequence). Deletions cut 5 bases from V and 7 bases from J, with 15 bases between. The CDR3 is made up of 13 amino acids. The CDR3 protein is CSAGGLNGNEQFF. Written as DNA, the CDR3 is TGCAGTGCTGGTGGCCTAAACGGGAATGAGCAGTTCTTC.

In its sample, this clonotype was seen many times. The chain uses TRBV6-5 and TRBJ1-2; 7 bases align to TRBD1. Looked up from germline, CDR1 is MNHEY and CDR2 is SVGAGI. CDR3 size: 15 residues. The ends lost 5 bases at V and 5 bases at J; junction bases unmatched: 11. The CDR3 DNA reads TGTGCCAGCAGTGGCCGACAGGGTTCACCATATGGCTACACCTTC. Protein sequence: CASSGRQGSPYGYTF.

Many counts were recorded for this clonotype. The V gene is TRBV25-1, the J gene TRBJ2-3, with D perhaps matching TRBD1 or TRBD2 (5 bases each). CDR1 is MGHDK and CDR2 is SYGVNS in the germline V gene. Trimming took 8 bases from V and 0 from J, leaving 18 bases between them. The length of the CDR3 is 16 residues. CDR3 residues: CASHSVEGRSTDTQYF. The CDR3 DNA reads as TGTGCCAGCCACTCCGTTGAGGGACGGAGCACAGATACGCAGTATTTT.

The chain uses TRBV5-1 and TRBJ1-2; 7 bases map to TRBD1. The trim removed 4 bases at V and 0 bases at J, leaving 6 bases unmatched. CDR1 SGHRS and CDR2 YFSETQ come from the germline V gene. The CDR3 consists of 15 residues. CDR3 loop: CASSARQGPNYGYTF. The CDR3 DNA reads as TGCGCCAGCAGCGCCCGACAGGGTCCTAACTATGGCTACACCTTC. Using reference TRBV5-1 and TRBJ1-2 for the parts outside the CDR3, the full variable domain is KAGVTQTPRYLIKTRGQQVTLSCSPISGHRSVSWYQQTPGQGLQFLFEYFSETQRNKGNFPGRFSGRQFSNSRSEMNVSTLELGDSALYLCASSARQGPNYGYTFGSGTRLTVV.

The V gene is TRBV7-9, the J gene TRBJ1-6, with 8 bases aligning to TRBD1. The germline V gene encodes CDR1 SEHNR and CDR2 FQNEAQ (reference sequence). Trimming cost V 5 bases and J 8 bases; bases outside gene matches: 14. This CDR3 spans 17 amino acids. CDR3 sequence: CASSEGWGQGAYSPLHF. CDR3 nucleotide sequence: TGTGCCAGCAGCGAAGGTTGGGGGCAGGGGGCTTATTCACCCCTCCACTTT.

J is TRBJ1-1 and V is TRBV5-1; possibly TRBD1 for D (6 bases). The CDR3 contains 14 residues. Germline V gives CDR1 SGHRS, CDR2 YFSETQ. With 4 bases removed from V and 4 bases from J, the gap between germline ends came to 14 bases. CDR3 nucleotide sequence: TGCGCCAGCAGCATGGACAGCTCGAGCACTGAAGCTTTCTTT. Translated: CASSMDSSSTEAFF.

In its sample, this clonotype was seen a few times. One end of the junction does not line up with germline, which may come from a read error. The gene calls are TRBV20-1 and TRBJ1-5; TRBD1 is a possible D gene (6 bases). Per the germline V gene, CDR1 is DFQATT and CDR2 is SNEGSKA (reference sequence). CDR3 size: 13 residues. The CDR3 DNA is TGCAGTGCCGCAGGCTCCCCCGGACAGCCCCAGAATTTT. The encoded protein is CSAAGSPGQPQNF.

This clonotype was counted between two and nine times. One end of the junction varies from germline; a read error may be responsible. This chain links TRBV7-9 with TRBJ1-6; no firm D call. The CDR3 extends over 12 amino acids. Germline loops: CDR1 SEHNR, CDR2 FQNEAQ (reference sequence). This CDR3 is CASSSSNSPLNF. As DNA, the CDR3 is TGTGCCAGCAGCTCGTCCAATTCACCCCTCAACTTT.

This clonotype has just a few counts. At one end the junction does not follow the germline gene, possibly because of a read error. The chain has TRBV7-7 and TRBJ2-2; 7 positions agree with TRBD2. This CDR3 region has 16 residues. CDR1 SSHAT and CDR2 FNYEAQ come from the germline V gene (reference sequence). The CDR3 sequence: CASSLGAGAWDEELFF. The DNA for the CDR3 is TGTGCTAGCAGCTTAGGGGCGGGAGCCTGGGACGAGGAGCTGTTTTTT.

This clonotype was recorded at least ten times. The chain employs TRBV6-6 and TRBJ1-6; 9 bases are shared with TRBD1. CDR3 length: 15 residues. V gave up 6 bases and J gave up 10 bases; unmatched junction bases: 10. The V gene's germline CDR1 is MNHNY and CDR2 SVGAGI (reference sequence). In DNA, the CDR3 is TGTGCCAGCAGAAGAGGGACAGGGACATTGTCACCCCTCCACTTT. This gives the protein CASRRGTGTLSPLHF.

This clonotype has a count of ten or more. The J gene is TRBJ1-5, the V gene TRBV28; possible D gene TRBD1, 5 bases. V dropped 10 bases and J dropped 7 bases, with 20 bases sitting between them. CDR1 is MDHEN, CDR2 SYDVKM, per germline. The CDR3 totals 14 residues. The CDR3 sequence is CATYLGDPRQPQHF. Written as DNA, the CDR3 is TGTGCCACCTACTTAGGGGACCCAAGACAGCCCCAGCATTTT.

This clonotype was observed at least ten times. The CDR3 here is CASSRGLAEITDTQYF. The CDR3 DNA sequence: TGTGCCAGCTCTAGGGGACTAGCGGAGATCACAGATACGCAGTATTTT. This chain uses TRBV7-2 with TRBJ2-3; 11 nucleotides match TRBD2. J lost 2 bases, V lost 8 bases, and 9 bases had no gene match. Per germline, CDR1 SGHTA and CDR2 FQGNSA. The CDR3 has 16 residues.

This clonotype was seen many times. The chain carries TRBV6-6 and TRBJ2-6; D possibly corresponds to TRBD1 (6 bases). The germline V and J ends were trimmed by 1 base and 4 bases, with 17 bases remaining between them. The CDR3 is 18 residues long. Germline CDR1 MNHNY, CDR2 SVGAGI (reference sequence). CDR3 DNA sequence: TGTGCCAGCAGTTACTTGCCACAGGGAGCGTCGGGGGCCAACGTCCTGACTTTC. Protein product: CASSYLPQGASGANVLTF.

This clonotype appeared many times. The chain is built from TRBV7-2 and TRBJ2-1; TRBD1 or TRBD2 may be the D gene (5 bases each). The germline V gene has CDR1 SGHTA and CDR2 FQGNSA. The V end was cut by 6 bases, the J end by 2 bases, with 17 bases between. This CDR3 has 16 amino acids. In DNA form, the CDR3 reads TGTGCCAGCAGACCTGGGACGGCTTTAACCTACAATGAGCAGTTCTTC. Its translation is CASRPGTALTYNEQFF.

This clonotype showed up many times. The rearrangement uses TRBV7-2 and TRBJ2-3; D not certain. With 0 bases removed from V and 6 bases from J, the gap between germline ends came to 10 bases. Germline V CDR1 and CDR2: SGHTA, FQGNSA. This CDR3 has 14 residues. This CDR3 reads CASSLATTSDTQYF. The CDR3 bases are TGTGCCAGCAGCTTAGCTACTACGAGCGATACGCAGTATTTT.

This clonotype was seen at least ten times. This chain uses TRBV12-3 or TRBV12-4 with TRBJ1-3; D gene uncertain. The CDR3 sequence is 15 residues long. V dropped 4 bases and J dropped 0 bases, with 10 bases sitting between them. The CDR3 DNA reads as TGTGCCAGCAGTTGGAGACGGGACTCTGGAAACACCATATATTTT. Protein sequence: CASSWRRDSGNTIYF.

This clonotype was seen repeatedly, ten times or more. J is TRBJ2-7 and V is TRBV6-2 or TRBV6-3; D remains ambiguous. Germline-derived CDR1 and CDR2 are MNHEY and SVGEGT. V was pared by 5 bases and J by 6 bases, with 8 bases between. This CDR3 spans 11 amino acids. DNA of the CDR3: TGTGCCAGCAGTGTGCCGGGCGAGCAGTACTTC. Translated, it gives CASSVPGEQYF.